A single sample gave rise to the 7 T cell receptor beta chains below, sequenced in a study of a mutant IDH1 vaccine in newly diagnosed glioma. Time point of the sample: baseline, week 1 (first vaccination visit). Treatment denoted: pre-vaccination baseline after standard-of-care therapy. Using immunoSEQ multiplex PCR, the repertoire was profiled, and TCRdb retains in-frame clones only, with some absent. The sample lists roughly 68,000 clones; about four fifths were seen once. This specimen consisted of PBMCs, obtained from a glioma patient treated with radiotherapy, temozolomide or both. The source of these receptors is a man aged 50-60 years with glioma.

The V and J genes are TRBV2 and TRBJ1-2; D possibly corresponds to TRBD1 (5 bases). Trimming cost V 2 bases and J 4 bases, with 11 bases left between them. CDR1 and CDR2 (germline): SNHLY, FYNNEI. This CDR3 has 14 residues. The CDR3 reads CASSETGPGYGYTF. As DNA, the CDR3 is TGTGCCAGCAGTGAAACGGGGCCAGGCTATGGCTACACCTTC.

The CDR3 region is CAWNRAMNTEAFF. CDR3 nucleotide sequence: TGTGCCTGGAACAGGGCCATGAACACTGAAGCTTTCTTT. The rearrangement uses TRBV30 and TRBJ1-1; tentative D call: TRBD1 (6 bases). The CDR3 has 13 residues. Between the trimmed V and J ends, which lost 4 bases and 0 bases, there was a span of 9 bases. Germline V gene data show CDR1 as GTSNPN and CDR2 as SVGIG (reference sequence).

This chain uses TRBV6-5 with TRBJ1-2; D is possibly TRBD1 (6 bases). The V gene lost 7 bases and the J gene lost 2 bases, with 11 bases spanning the gap. Germline assignment: CDR1 MNHEY and CDR2 SVGAGI. The CDR3 is 13 amino acids. As DNA, the CDR3 is TGTGCCAGCACCCCAGGGGCCAACTATGGCTACACCTTC. Translating it yields CASTPGANYGYTF.

J is TRBJ2-1 and V is TRBV5-1; the D gene is possibly TRBD1 (6 bases). The CDR3 is 13 residues long. Germline assignment: CDR1 SGHRS and CDR2 YFSETQ. V gave up 3 bases and J gave up 5 bases, with 9 bases separating them. CDR3 protein: CASSSDRNNEQFF. Here the CDR3 DNA reads TGCGCCAGCAGCTCCGACAGGAACAATGAGCAGTTCTTC.

The V and J genes are TRBV5-1 and TRBJ2-3; D gene uncertain. Trimming removed 8 bases at V and 5 bases at J, with 6 bases between. In germline, CDR1 is SGHRS, CDR2 YFSETQ. The CDR3 is 10 amino acids. The CDR3 spells CASRGDTQYF. Here the CDR3 DNA reads TGCGCCAGTCGAGGAGATACGCAGTATTTT.

The J gene is TRBJ2-1, the V gene TRBV10-3, with D uncertain. Germline CDR1 ENHRY, CDR2 SYGVKD. The CDR3 extends over 13 amino acids. V was pared by 0 bases and J by 5 bases, with 5 bases between. The CDR3 region has the DNA TGTGCCATCAGTGAGTCGAACGACAATGAGCAGTTCTTC. Translating it yields CAISESNDNEQFF.

This clone has more than one count but fewer than ten. The rearrangement joins TRBV27 to TRBJ1-1, with 9 bases fitting TRBD1. After removal of 5 bases from V and 4 bases from J, the junction contained 11 bases not matched to a gene. This CDR3 has 16 residues. Germline loops: CDR1 MNHEY, CDR2 SMNVEV (reference sequence). This chain's CDR3 is CASSPTGGFGGTEAFF. The DNA of the CDR3 is TGTGCCAGCAGTCCTACAGGGGGCTTCGGTGGCACTGAAGCTTTCTTT.